One and the same sample provided the 29 T cell receptor beta chains below, sequenced in a study of immune evolution from preneoplasia to lung adenocarcinoma. This table comes from immunoSEQ multiplex PCR, and its TCRdb copy is limited to in-frame clones, with some not included. Of several thousand clones detected, around 90% appear once; the ten largest clones hold 2.8%. Sequenced: FFPE invasive lung adenocarcinoma tissue. The receptors stem from a person between 45 and 65 years old with lung adenocarcinoma.

This chain uses TRBV6-1 with TRBJ1-1, with no clear D. Trimming shortened V by 1 base and J by 6 bases, and 9 bases separated the two germline ends. The CDR3 runs 13 residues. Germline CDR1 MNHNS, CDR2 SASEGT. In nucleotides, the CDR3 is TGTGCCAGCAGTGAAGTTGTTCGGGCTGAAGCTTTCTTT. Its protein is CASSEVVRAEAFF.

The chain employs TRBV28 and TRBJ2-7; 11 nucleotides align to TRBD2. CDR3 length: 15 residues. The V gene end was trimmed by 2 bases and the J gene end by 2 bases; junction bases not matched to a gene: 2. Germline CDR1 is MDHEN and CDR2 is SYDVKM. The CDR3 here is CASSLGLAGTYEQYF. The CDR3 DNA is TGTGCCAGCAGTTTAGGACTAGCGGGTACCTACGAGCAGTACTTC. Combining the CDR3 with reference TRBV28 and TRBJ2-7 gives the whole variable domain DVKVTQSSRYLVKRTGEKVFLECVQDMDHENMFWYRQDPGLGLRLIYFSYDVKMKEKGDIPEGYSVSREKKERFSLILESASTNQTSMYLCASSLGLAGTYEQYFGPGTRLTVT.

The rearrangement joins TRBV29-1 to TRBJ1-4; no clear D gene. Germline loops: CDR1 SQVTM, CDR2 ANQGSEA. Trimming removed 1 base from V and 4 bases from J, with 7 bases in between. CDR3 length: 13 residues. The CDR3 region is CSVEGGFNEKLFF. CDR3 nucleotide sequence: TGCAGCGTTGAAGGGGGTTTTAATGAAAAACTGTTTTTT.

This clone was seen once. This rearrangement joins TRBV30 to TRBJ2-7, with 8 bases that match TRBD1. Per the germline V gene, CDR1 is GTSNPN and CDR2 is SVGIG (reference sequence). The CDR3 covers 15 residues. V was pared by 0 bases and J by 4 bases, with 8 bases of the junction left unmatched. This CDR3 is CAWSVPTGVGYEQYF. CDR3 in DNA: TGTGCCTGGAGTGTCCCGACAGGGGTAGGGTACGAGCAGTACTTC. Full variable domain (missing parts from reference TRBV30 and TRBJ2-7): SQTIHQWPATLVQPVGSPLSLECTVEGTSNPNLYWYRQAAGRGLQLLFYSVGIGQISSEVPQNLSASRPQDRQFILSSKKLLLSDSGFYLCAWSVPTGVGYEQYFGPGTRLTVT.

This chain joins TRBV30 and TRBJ1-2, with no clear D. The V gene's germline CDR1 is GTSNPN and CDR2 SVGIG (reference sequence). Trimming removed 5 bases at V and 5 bases at J, with 15 bases between. The CDR3 consists of 13 residues. The CDR3 region is CAWRQPVGYGYTF. CDR3 coding DNA: TGTGCCTGGCGGCAGCCCGTAGGATATGGCTACACCTTC.

The CDR3 reads CASSLGQHTEAFF. The CDR3, as DNA: TGTGCCAGCAGCCTGGGACAGCACACTGAAGCTTTCTTT. V and J are TRBV7-6 and TRBJ1-1; TRBD1 matches 7 bases. Per germline, CDR1 SGHVS and CDR2 FNYEAQ. V was pared by 5 bases and J by 3 bases, with 3 bases of the junction left unmatched. The CDR3 loop spans 13 amino acids.

This clone has a handful of counts. The chain employs TRBV6-5 and TRBJ1-1; D ambiguous. Trimming pared 5 bases from V and 4 bases from J, leaving 17 bases between. Germline V gene data show CDR1 as MNHEY and CDR2 as SVGAGI. The CDR3 is 15 amino acids. CDR3 bases: TGTGCCAGCAGTAAAGAATATCGGGGAGCCACTGAAGCTTTCTTT. It translates to CASSKEYRGATEAFF.

The V call is TRBV15, the J call TRBJ1-4; TRBD1 is a possible D gene (5 bases). Germline V gives CDR1 LNHNV, CDR2 YYDKDF (reference sequence). The length of the CDR3 is 13 residues. The V and J ends lost 2 bases and 8 bases respectively, with 9 bases between them. The CDR3 is CATSRQGPEKLFF. The CDR3 region has the DNA TGTGCCACCAGCAGACAGGGACCGGAAAAACTGTTTTTT.

The gene calls are TRBV5-1 and TRBJ2-3, with 10 positions matching TRBD2. With V trimmed by 4 bases and J by 1 base, 6 bases remained unmatched. The CDR3 length is 16 residues. Germline CDR1 and CDR2: SGHRS and YFSETQ. The CDR3 loop reads CASSQTGTSGTDTQYF. In DNA form, the CDR3 reads TGCGCCAGCAGCCAGACCGGGACTAGCGGCACAGATACGCAGTATTTT.

The chain is built from TRBV27 and TRBJ1-1; D is unclear. This CDR3 comprises 16 residues. The germline V and J ends were trimmed by 3 bases and 4 bases, with 18 bases remaining between them. The germline V gene has CDR1 MNHEY and CDR2 SMNVEV (reference sequence). CDR3 nucleotide sequence: TGTGCCAGCAGTTTGATCCGATTCGGGATAAGCACTGAAGCTTTCTTT. This codes for CASSLIRFGISTEAFF.

The rearrangement joins TRBV4-1 to TRBJ2-5; D is uncertain. This CDR3 is 15 amino acids long. V was pared by 1 base and J by 5 bases, with 14 bases between. Germline assignment: CDR1 MGHRA and CDR2 YSYEKL. The CDR3 region is CASSQGVGGPETQYF. For the CDR3, the DNA is TGCGCCAGCAGCCAAGGCGTTGGCGGTCCCGAGACCCAGTACTTC.

V gene TRBV9 combines with J gene TRBJ2-7, with 8 bases aligning to TRBD2. Per the germline V gene, CDR1 is SGDLS and CDR2 is YYNGEE. J gave up 2 bases and V 1 base, and 5 bases lay outside the gene matches. The CDR3 extends over 15 amino acids. In nucleotides, the CDR3 is TGTGCCAGCAGCGTATATAGCGGGATTCCCTACGAGCAGTACTTC. Translating it yields CASSVYSGIPYEQYF.

The chain combines TRBV7-8 with TRBJ1-1; TRBD1 might be the D (6 bases). CDR1 and CDR2 from the germline V gene are SGHVS and FQNEAQ. Trimming left V 5 bases short and J 1 base short, with 17 bases between. CDR3 length: 16 amino acids. The CDR3 here is CASSVIGGGWNTEAFF. As DNA, the CDR3 is TGTGCCAGCAGCGTGATAGGGGGAGGATGGAACACTGAAGCTTTCTTT.

The chain combines TRBV2 with TRBJ1-4; D is undetermined. Between the trimmed V and J ends, which lost 6 bases and 6 bases, there was a span of 11 bases. In germline, CDR1 is SNHLY, CDR2 FYNNEI. The CDR3 consists of 13 residues. The CDR3 reads CASRAPGDEKLFF. DNA of the CDR3: TGTGCCAGCAGGGCCCCGGGCGATGAAAAACTGTTTTTT.

This clone appeared a few times. The chain uses TRBV30 and TRBJ2-1, with 12 bases matching TRBD2. J lost 9 bases, V lost 4 bases, and 16 bases had no gene match. Germline CDR1 GTSNPN, CDR2 SVGIG (reference sequence). The CDR3 spans 17 residues. The CDR3 nucleotides are TGTGCCTGGAACCTTATGGTGACTAGCGGGAGTTGGGGTGAGCAGTTCTTC. Translation gives CAWNLMVTSGSWGEQFF.

The chain employs TRBV5-4 and TRBJ2-1; 7 bases are shared with TRBD1. The junction had 5 bases not matched to a gene; V was cut back by 5 bases and J by 6 bases. Germline V gene data show CDR1 as SGHNT and CDR2 as YYREEE (reference sequence). The CDR3 spans 13 residues. The CDR3 DNA is TGTGCCAGCAGTACAGACAGGGCCAATGAGCAGTTCTTC. Protein: CASSTDRANEQFF.

The chain links TRBV5-3 to TRBJ1-4; D gene unclear. TRBV5-3 has ORF status, its function being uncertain. The CDR3 loop spans 13 amino acids. The ends were cut back, 4 bases at V and 8 bases at J, with 12 bases in the middle. CDR3 in DNA: TGTGCCAGAAGCGCGCCGCCCCGGGAAAAACTGTTTTTT. Encoded protein: CARSAPPREKLFF.

The chain is built from TRBV19 and TRBJ2-4, with D maybe TRBD2 (6 bases). The CDR3 is made up of 15 amino acids. CDR1 LNHDA and CDR2 SQIVND come from the germline V gene (reference sequence). Trimming took off 1 base at V and 7 bases at J, with 14 bases between the two ends. In nucleotides, the CDR3 is TGTGCCAGTAGTATAGCGGGGTCAGGGAGGAACATTCAGTACTTC. This codes for CASSIAGSGRNIQYF.

The rearrangement links TRBV9 to TRBJ2-3, with unresolved D. Germline-derived CDR1 and CDR2 are SGDLS and YYNGEE. This CDR3 is 15 amino acids long. V was clipped by 4 bases and J by 3 bases, with 15 bases between them. This CDR3 is CASSSSSLGTDTQYF. CDR3 bases: TGTGCCAGCAGCTCGAGTTCCTTGGGGACAGATACGCAGTATTTT. The full variable domain, completed using reference TRBV9 and TRBJ2-3, is DSGVTQTPKHLITATGQRVTLRCSPRSGDLSVYWYQQSLDQGLQFLIQYYNGEERAKGNILERFSAQQFPDLHSELNLSSLELGDSALYFCASSSSSLGTDTQYFGPGTRLTVL.

The V gene is TRBV5-6, the J gene TRBJ1-2; 8 nucleotides align to TRBD1. Germline-derived CDR1 and CDR2 are SGHDT and YYEEEE. CDR3 length: 14 amino acids. The junction had 9 bases not matched to a gene; V was cut back by 1 base and J by 10 bases. CDR3 amino acids: CASSLSPQGVDYTF. The CDR3, as DNA: TGTGCCAGCAGCTTGTCCCCACAGGGGGTCGACTACACCTTC. The full variable domain, with the rest looked up from reference TRBV5-6 and TRBJ1-2, is DAGVTQSPTHLIKTRGQQVTLRCSPKSGHDTVSWYQQALGQGPQFIFQYYEEEERQRGNFPDRFSGHQFPNYSSELNVNALLLGDSALYLCASSLSPQGVDYTFGSGTRLTVV.

The genes are TRBV18 and TRBJ1-4; TRBD1 aligns across 8 bases. CDR1 is KGHSH, CDR2 LQKENI, per germline. The CDR3 covers 16 residues. With V trimmed by 0 bases and J by 1 base, 1 base remained unmatched. The CDR3 reads CASSPPGQGTNEKLFF. The CDR3 DNA follows: TGTGCCAGCTCACCACCCGGACAGGGAACTAATGAAAAACTGTTTTTT.

The J gene is TRBJ1-1, the V gene TRBV11-2; 9 nucleotides agree with TRBD1. Losses at the gene ends were 3 bases for V and 1 base for J; bases not matched to a gene: 6. The CDR3 is made up of 16 amino acids. CDR1 SGHAT and CDR2 FQNNGV come from the germline V gene. This CDR3 reads CASSFRQGGQNTEAFF. CDR3 DNA: TGTGCCAGCAGCTTTAGACAGGGGGGGCAGAACACTGAAGCTTTCTTT. The full variable domain, its missing parts supplied by reference TRBV11-2 and TRBJ1-1, is EAGVAQSPRYKIIEKRQSVAFWCNPISGHATLYWYQQILGQGPKLLIQFQNNGVVDDSQLPKDRFSAERLKGVDSTLKIQPAKLEDSAVYLCASSFRQGGQNTEAFFGQGTRLTVV.

The genes are TRBV6-1 and TRBJ2-7; TRBD2 aligns across 7 bases. Germline lookup yields CDR1 MNHNS and CDR2 SASEGT. V shed 5 bases and J 0 bases; nucleotides not matched to a gene: 4. The CDR3 length is 14 residues. CDR3 nucleotides: TGTGCCAGCAGTAAAACTAGCGCCTCCTACGAGCAGTACTTC. This translates into CASSKTSASYEQYF.

The chain has TRBV5-6 and TRBJ2-3, with D maybe TRBD2 (6 bases). Trimming shortened V by 3 bases and J by 5 bases, and 7 bases separated the two germline ends. The germline V gene has CDR1 SGHDT and CDR2 YYEEEE. This CDR3 comprises 12 residues. In DNA, the CDR3 is TGTGCCAGCAGCTCGGGGGTAGATACGCAGTATTTT. Protein: CASSSGVDTQYF.

As DNA, the CDR3 is TGTGCCAGCAGCACCCGACAGGCCCCAGGGGAGCAGTACTTC. Translation gives CASSTRQAPGEQYF. This rearrangement joins TRBV4-2 to TRBJ2-7, with D possibly being TRBD1 (6 bases). Germline-derived CDR1 and CDR2 are LGHNA and YNFKEQ. The CDR3 totals 14 residues. V was pared by 5 bases and J by 7 bases, with 18 bases between.

The CDR3 region has the DNA TGTGCCAGCAGCTCCCCCCGGGAACGCGAGGGGGAAGCTTTCTTT. Translation gives CASSSPREREGEAFF. The chain is built from TRBV11-3 and TRBJ1-1, with D maybe TRBD1 (5 bases). The germline V and J ends were trimmed by 4 bases and 8 bases, with 20 bases remaining between them. Germline V gene lookup returns CDR1 SGHNT and CDR2 YENEEA. There are 15 residues in the CDR3.

V is TRBV6-5 and J is TRBJ1-2, with 7 bases identical to TRBD1. This CDR3 is 13 amino acids long. The germline V gene has CDR1 MNHEY and CDR2 SVGAGI. Trimming took 6 bases from V and 3 from J; bases not matched to a gene: 4. The chain's CDR3 is CASRHRGHYGYTF. CDR3 bases: TGTGCCAGCAGACACAGGGGTCACTATGGCTACACCTTC.

The chain couples TRBV29-1 to TRBJ2-5; possible D gene TRBD1, 6 bases. The CDR3 covers 14 residues. The germline V gene has CDR1 SQVTM and CDR2 ANQGSEA. V lost 7 bases and J lost 5, with 20 bases in between. In DNA form, the CDR3 reads TGCAGCGGACGATTCAGGGGAAACGGGGAGACCCAGTACTTC. Amino acid sequence: CSGRFRGNGETQYF.

The chain combines TRBV4-2 with TRBJ2-3; possible D gene TRBD2, 6 bases. Germline V lookup: CDR1 LGHNA, CDR2 YNFKEQ. Trimming took off 0 bases at V and 2 bases at J, with 15 bases between the two ends. There are 17 residues in the CDR3. In nucleotides, the CDR3 is TGTGCCAGCAGCCAAGATCGGAGGGCCGGACTCACAGATACGCAGTATTTT. Residues: CASSQDRRAGLTDTQYF.